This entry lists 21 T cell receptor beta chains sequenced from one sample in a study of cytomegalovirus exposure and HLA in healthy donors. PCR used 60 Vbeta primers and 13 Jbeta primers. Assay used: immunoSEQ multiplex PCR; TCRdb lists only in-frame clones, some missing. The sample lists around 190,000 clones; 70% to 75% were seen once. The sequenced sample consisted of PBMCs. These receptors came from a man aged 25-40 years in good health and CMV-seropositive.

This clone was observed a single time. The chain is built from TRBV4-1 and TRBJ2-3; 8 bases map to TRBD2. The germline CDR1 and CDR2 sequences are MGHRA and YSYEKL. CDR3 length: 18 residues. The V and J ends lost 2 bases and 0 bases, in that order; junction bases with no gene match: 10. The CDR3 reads CASSQSISRGESTDTQYF. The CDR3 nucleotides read TGCGCCAGCAGCCAATCGATCTCGCGGGGGGAAAGCACAGATACGCAGTATTTT.

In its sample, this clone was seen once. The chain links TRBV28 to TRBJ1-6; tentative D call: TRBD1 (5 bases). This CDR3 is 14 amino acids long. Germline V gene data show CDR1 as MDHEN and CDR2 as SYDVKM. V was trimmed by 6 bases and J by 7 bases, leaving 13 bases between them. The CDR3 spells CASRGRGINSPLHF. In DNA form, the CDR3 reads TGTGCCAGCAGGGGGAGGGGAATAAATTCACCCCTCCACTTT.

The CDR3, as DNA: TGCAGCCCACATAAATCAGGAGGGAGGAGGTACGAGCAGTACTTC. Encoded protein: CSPHKSGGRRYEQYF. This rearrangement joins TRBV29-1 to TRBJ2-7, with D tentatively TRBD2 (6 bases). This CDR3 has 15 amino acids. Germline CDR1 is SQVTM and CDR2 is ANQGSEA. Between the trimmed V and J ends, which lost 8 bases and 4 bases, there was a span of 24 bases.

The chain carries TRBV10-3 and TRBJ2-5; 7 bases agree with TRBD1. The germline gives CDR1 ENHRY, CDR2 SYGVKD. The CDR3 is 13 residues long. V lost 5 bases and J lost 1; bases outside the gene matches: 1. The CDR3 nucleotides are TGTGCCATCAGTCGGGACAGCCAAGAGACCCAGTACTTC. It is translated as CAISRDSQETQYF.

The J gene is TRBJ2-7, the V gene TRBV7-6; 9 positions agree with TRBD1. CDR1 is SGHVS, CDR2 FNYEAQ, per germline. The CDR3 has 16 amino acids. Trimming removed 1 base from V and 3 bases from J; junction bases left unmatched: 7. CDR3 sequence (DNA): TGTGCCAGCAGCTTAGGGTACGGGACAGGGAGCTACGAGCAGTACTTC. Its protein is CASSLGYGTGSYEQYF.

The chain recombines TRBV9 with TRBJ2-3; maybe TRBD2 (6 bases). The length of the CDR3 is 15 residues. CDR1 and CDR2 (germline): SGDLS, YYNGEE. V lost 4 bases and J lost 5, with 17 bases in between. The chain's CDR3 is CASSPPGLLRDTQYF. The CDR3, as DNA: TGTGCCAGCAGCCCCCCGGGACTTCTCCGAGATACGCAGTATTTT. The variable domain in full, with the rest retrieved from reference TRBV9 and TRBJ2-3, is DSGVTQTPKHLITATGQRVTLRCSPRSGDLSVYWYQQSLDQGLQFLIQYYNGEERAKGNILERFSAQQFPDLHSELNLSSLELGDSALYFCASSPPGLLRDTQYFGPGTRLTVL.

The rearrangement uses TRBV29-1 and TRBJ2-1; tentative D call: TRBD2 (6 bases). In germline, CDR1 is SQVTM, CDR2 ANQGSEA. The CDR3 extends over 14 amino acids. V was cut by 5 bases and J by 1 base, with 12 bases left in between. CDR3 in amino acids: CSVPTGGSYNEQFF. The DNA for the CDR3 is TGCAGCGTTCCTACTGGGGGGTCCTACAATGAGCAGTTCTTC.

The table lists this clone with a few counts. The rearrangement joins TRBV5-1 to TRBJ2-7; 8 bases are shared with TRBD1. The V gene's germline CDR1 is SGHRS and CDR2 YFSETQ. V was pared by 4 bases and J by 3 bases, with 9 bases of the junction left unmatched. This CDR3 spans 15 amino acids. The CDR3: CASSPSGTGFYEQYF. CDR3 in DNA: TGCGCCAGCAGCCCCTCCGGGACAGGATTCTACGAGCAGTACTTC. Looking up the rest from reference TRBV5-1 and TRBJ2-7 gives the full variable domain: KAGVTQTPRYLIKTRGQQVTLSCSPISGHRSVSWYQQTPGQGLQFLFEYFSETQRNKGNFPGRFSGRQFSNSRSEMNVSTLELGDSALYLCASSPSGTGFYEQYFGPGTRLTVT.

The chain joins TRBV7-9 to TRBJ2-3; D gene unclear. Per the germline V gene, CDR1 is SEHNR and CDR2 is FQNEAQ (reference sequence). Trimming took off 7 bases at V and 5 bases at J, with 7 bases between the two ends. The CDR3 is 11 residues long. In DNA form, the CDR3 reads TGTGCCAGCACTCCCAGAGATACGCAGTATTTT. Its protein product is CASTPRDTQYF. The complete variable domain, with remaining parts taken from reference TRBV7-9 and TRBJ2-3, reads DTGVSQNPRHKITKRGQNVTFRCDPISEHNRLYWYRQTLGQGPEFLTYFQNEAQLEKSRLLSDRFSAERPKGSFSTLEIQRTEQGDSAMYLCASTPRDTQYFGPGTRLTVL.

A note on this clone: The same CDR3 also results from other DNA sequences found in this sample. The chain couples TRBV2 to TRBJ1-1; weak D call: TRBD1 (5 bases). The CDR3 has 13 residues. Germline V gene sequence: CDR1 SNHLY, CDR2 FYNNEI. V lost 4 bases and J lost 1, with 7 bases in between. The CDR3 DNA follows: TGTGCCAGCAGTGCTCAGGGGAACACTGAAGCTTTCTTT. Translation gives CASSAQGNTEAFF.

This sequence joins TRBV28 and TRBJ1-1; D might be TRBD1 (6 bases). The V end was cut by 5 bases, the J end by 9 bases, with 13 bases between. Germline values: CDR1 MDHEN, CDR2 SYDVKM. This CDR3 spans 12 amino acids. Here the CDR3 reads CASSPRTEKAFF. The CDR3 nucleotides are TGTGCCAGCAGTCCCCGGACAGAGAAAGCTTTCTTT.

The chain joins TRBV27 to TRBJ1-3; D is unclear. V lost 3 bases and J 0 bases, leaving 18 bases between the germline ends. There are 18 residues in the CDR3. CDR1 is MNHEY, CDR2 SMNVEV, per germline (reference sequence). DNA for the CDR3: TGTGCCAGCAGTTTCCCCGGGTCGGAGGCTATCTCTGGAAACACCATATATTTT. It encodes CASSFPGSEAISGNTIYF.

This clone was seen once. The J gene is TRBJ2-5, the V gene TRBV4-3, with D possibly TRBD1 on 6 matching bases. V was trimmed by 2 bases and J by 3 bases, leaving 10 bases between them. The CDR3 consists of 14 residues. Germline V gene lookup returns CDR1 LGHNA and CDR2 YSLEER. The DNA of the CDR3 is TGCGCCAGCAGCCAAAGGGGGTTGGAAGAGACCCAGTACTTC. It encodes CASSQRGLEETQYF.

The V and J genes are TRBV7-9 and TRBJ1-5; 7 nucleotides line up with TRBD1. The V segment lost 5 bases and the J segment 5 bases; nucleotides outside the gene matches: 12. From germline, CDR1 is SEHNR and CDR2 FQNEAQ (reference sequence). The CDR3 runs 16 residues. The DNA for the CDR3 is TGTGCCAGCAGCCGCCTTTACGGCAGGGGGGATCAGCCCCAGCATTTT. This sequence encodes CASSRLYGRGDQPQHF.

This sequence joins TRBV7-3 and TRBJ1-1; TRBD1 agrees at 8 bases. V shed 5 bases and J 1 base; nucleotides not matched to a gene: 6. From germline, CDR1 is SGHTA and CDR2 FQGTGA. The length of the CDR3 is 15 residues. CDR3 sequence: CASSRQGSSNTEAFF. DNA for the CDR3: TGTGCCAGCAGCAGACAGGGGAGCTCGAACACTGAAGCTTTCTTT.

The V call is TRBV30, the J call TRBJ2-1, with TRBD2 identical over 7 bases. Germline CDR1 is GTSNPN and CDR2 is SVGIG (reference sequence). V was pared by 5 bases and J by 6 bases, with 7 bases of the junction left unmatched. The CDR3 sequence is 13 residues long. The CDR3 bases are TGTGCCTGGGGGCGGCTAGCGGCCAATGAGCAGTTCTTC. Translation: CAWGRLAANEQFF.

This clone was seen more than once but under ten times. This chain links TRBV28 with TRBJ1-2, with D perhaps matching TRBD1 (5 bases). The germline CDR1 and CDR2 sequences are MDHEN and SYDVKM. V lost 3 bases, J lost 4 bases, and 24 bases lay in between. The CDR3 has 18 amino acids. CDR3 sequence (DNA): TGTGCCAGCAGTTTCCCAAATCCCTCGGTAGGGGAAAGCTATGGCTACACCTTC. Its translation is CASSFPNPSVGESYGYTF.

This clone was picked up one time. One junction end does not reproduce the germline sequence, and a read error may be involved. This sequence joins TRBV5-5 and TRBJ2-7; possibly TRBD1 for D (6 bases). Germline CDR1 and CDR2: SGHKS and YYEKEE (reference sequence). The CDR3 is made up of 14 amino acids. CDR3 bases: TGTGCCAGCAGCTTGGGGACAGCCTCCCACGAGCAGTACTTC. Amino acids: CASSLGTASHEQYF.

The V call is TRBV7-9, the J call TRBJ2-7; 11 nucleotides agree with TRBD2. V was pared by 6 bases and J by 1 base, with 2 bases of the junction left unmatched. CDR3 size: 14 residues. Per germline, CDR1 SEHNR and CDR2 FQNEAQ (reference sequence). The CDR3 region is CASRGTSGSYEQYF. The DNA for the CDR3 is TGTGCCAGCAGGGGGACTAGCGGATCCTACGAGCAGTACTTC.

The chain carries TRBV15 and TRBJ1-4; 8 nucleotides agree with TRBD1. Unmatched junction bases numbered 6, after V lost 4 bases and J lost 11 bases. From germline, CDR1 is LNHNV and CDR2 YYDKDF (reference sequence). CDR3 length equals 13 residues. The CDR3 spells CATSKDRVRKLFF. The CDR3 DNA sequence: TGTGCCACCAGCAAGGACAGGGTTCGGAAACTGTTTTTT.

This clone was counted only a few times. The CDR3 coding sequence is TGTGCCAGCAGCGTAGGGACAGACTTTTACGAGCAGTACTTC. It translates to CASSVGTDFYEQYF. The chain links TRBV9 to TRBJ2-7; D might be TRBD1 (6 bases). This CDR3 spans 14 amino acids. Trimming left V 0 bases short and J 4 bases short, with 11 bases between. CDR1 and CDR2 (germline): SGDLS, YYNGEE.